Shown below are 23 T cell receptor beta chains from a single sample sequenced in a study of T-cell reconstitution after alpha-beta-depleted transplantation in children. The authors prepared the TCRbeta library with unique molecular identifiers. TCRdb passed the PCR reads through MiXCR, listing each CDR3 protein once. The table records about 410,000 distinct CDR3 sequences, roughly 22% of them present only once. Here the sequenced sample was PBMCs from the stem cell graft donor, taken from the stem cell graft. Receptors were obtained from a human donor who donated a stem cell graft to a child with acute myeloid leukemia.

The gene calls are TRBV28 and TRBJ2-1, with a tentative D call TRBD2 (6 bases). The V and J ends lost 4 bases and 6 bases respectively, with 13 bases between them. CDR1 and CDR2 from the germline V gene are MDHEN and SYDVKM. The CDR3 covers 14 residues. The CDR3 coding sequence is TGTGCCAGCAGTTCCCGGGTAGCGGCCAATGAGCAGTTCTTC. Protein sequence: CASSSRVAANEQFF.

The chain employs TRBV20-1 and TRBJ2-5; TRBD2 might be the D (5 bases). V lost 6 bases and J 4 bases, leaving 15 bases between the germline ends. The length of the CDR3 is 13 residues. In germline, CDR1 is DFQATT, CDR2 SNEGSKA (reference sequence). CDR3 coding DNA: TGCAGTGCCATGGACGGGGTTGCAGAGACCCAGTACTTC. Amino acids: CSAMDGVAETQYF.

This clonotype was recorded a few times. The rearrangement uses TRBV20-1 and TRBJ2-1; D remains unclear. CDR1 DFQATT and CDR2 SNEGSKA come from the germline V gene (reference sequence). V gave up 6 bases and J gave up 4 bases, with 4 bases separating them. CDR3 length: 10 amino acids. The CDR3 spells CSAKYNEQFF. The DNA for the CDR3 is TGCAGTGCAAAGTACAATGAGCAGTTCTTC.

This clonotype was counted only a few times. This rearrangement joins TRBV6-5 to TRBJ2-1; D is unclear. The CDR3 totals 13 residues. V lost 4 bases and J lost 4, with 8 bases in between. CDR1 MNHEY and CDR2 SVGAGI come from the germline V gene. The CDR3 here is CASSSVEYNEQFF. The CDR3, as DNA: TGTGCCAGCAGTTCAGTGGAGTACAATGAGCAGTTCTTC.

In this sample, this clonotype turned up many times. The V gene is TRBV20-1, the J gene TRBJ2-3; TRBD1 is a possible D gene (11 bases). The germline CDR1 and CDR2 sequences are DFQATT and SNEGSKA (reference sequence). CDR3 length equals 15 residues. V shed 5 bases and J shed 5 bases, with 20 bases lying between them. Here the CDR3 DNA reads TGCAGTGCTGGACAGGGGGCTAGCGGGAGAGATACGCAGTATTTT. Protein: CSAGQGASGRDTQYF.

In DNA form, the CDR3 reads TGTGCCAGCAACTCGGGACTAGCGCCCACCGGGGAGCTGTTTTTT. Protein product: CASNSGLAPTGELFF. The chain links TRBV6-2 or TRBV6-3 to TRBJ2-2, with TRBD2 matching over 10 bases. The length of the CDR3 is 15 residues. Germline trimming cut 7 bases from V and 4 bases from J; bases unmatched to any gene: 6. Germline CDR1 is MNHEY and CDR2 is SVGEGT.

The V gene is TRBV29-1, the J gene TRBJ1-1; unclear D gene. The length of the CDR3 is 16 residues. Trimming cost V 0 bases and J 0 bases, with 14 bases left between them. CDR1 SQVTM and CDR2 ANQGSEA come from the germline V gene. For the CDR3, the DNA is TGCAGCGTTGAAGATAGGAGGGCGAGTATGAACACTGAAGCTTTCTTT. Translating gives CSVEDRRASMNTEAFF.

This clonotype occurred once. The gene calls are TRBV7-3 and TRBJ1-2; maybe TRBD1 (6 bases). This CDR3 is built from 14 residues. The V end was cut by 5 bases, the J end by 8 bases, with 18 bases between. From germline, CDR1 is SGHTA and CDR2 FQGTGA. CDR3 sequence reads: CASSPDGQTGGYTF. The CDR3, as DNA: TGTGCCAGCAGCCCAGATGGACAGACGGGAGGCTACACCTTC.

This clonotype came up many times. CDR3 sequence reads: CSARSGGARETQYF. In nucleotides, the CDR3 is TGCAGTGCTCGATCCGGAGGGGCTAGAGAGACCCAGTACTTC. This sequence joins TRBV20-1 and TRBJ2-5, with D possibly being TRBD2 (6 bases). Germline loops: CDR1 DFQATT, CDR2 SNEGSKA (reference sequence). Trimming cost V 5 bases and J 4 bases, with 17 bases left between them. The CDR3 sequence is 14 residues long.

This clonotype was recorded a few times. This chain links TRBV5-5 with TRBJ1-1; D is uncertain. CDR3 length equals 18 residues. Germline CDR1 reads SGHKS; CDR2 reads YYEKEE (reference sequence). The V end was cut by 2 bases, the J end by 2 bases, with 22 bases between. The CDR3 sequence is CASSFIGGERGVNTEAFF. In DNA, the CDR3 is TGTGCCAGCAGCTTCATCGGTGGGGAGCGTGGGGTAAACACTGAAGCTTTCTTT.

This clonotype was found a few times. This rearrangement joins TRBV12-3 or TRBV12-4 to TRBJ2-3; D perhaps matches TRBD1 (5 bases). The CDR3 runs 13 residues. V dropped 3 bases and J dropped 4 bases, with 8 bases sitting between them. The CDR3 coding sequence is TGTGCCAGCAGTTTGCCCAGGGCAGATACGCAGTATTTT. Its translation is CASSLPRADTQYF.

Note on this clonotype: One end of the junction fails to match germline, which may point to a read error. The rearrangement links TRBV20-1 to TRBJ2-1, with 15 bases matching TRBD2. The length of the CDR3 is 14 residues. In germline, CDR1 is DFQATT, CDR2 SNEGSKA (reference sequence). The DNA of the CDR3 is TGCAGTGCTGGGGGACTAGCGGGAGGTAAAAAAAGGGTCTTC. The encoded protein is CSAGGLAGGKKRVF.

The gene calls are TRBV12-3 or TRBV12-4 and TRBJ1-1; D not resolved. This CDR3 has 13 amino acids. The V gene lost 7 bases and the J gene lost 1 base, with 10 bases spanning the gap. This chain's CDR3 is CASIPRRNTEAFF. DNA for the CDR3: TGTGCCAGCATCCCTAGGCGGAACACTGAAGCTTTCTTT.

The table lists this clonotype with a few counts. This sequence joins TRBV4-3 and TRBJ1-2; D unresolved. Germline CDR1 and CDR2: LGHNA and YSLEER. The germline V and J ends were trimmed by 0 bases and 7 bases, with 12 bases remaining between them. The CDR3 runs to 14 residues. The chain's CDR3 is CASSQDIRTSGYTF. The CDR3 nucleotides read TGCGCCAGCAGCCAAGATATTCGGACCTCTGGCTACACCTTC.

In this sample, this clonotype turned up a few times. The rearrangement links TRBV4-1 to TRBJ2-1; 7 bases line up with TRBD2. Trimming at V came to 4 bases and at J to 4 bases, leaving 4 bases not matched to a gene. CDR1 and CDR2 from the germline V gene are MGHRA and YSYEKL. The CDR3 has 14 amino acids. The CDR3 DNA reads TGCGCCAGCAGCCGGGCTAGCGGTTACAATGAGCAGTTCTTC. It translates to CASSRASGYNEQFF.

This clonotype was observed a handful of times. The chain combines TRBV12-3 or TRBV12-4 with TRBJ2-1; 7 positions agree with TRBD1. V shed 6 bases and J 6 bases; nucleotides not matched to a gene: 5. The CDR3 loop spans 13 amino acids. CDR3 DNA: TGTGCCAGCAGGGACAGGAGGATCAATGAGCAGTTCTTC. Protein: CASRDRRINEQFF.

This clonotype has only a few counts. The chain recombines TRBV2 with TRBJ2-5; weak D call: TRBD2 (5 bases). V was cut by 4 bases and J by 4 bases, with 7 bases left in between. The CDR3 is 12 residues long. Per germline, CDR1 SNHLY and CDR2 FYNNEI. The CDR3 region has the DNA TGTGCCAGCAGTGGAGGGCGAGAGACCCAGTACTTC. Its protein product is CASSGGRETQYF.

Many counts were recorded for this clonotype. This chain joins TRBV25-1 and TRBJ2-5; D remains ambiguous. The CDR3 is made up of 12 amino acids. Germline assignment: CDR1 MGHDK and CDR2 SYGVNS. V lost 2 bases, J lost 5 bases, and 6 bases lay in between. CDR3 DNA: TGTGCCAGCAGTGAAAAGACTGAGACCCAGTACTTC. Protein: CASSEKTETQYF. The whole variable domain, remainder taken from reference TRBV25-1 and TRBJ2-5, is EADIYQTPRYLVIGTGKKITLECSQTMGHDKMYWYQQDPGMELHLIHYSYGVNSTEKGDLSSESTVSRIRTEHFPLTLESARPSHTSQYLCASSEKTETQYFGPGTRLLVL.

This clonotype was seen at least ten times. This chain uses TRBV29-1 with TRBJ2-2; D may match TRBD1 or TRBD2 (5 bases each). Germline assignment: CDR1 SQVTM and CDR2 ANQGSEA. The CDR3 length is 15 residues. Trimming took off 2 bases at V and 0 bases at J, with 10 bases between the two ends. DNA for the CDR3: TGCAGCGTTGAAAGGGGACCGACGAACACCGGGGAGCTGTTTTTT. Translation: CSVERGPTNTGELFF.

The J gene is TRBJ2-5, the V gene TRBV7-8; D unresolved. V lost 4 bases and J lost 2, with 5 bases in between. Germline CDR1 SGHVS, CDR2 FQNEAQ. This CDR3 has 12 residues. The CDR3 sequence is CASSWAQETQYF. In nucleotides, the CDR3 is TGTGCCAGCAGCTGGGCGCAAGAGACCCAGTACTTC. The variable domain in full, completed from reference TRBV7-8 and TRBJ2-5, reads GAGVSQSPRYKVAKRGQDVALRCDPISGHVSLFWYQQALGQGPEFLTYFQNEAQLDKSGLPSDRFFAERPEGSVSTLKIQRTQQEDSAVYLCASSWAQETQYFGPGTRLLVL.

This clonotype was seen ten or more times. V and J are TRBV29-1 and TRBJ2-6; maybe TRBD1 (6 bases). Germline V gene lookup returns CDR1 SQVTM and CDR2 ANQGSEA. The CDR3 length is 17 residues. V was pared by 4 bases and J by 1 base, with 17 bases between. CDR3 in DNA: TGCAGCGTTGGGGATTGGGTACAGGGATCTGGGGCCAACGTCCTGACTTTC. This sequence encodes CSVGDWVQGSGANVLTF.

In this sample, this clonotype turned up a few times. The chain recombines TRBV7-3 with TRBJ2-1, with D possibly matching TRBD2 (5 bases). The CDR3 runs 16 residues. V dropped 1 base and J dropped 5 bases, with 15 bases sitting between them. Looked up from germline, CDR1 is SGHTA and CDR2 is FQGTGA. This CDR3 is CASSLRPSGGNNEQFF. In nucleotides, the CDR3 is TGTGCCAGCAGCTTAAGGCCCAGCGGAGGTAACAATGAGCAGTTCTTC.

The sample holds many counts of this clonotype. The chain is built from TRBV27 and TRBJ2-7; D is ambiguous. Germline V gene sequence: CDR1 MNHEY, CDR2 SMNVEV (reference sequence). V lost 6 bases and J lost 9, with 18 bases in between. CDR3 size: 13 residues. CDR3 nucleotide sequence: TGTGCCAGCAGCTCAGGACGTCGTCTAGGGCAGTACTTC. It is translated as CASSSGRRLGQYF.